Each of the 13 T cell receptor beta chains below was sequenced from the same sample in a study of T cell responses to AZD1222 COVID-19 vaccine. Method: immunoSEQ multiplex PCR; TCRdb's copy keeps in-frame clones and lacks some. The sample carries 170,000 or so clones, about nine tenths recorded once. The specimen comprised peripheral blood, sampled on day 0 of AZD1222 vaccination. These receptors came from an adult in good health.

As regards this clone: This same CDR3 is encoded by further DNA sequences in the sample. This chain uses TRBV27 with TRBJ2-7; 9 nucleotides align to TRBD1. The V segment lost 4 bases and the J segment 2 bases; nucleotides outside the gene matches: 3. There are 14 residues in the CDR3. The V gene's germline CDR1 is MNHEY and CDR2 SMNVEV (reference sequence). The CDR3 protein is CASSSGTGPYEQYF. CDR3 sequence (DNA): TGTGCCAGCAGTTCAGGGACAGGGCCCTACGAGCAGTACTTC.

V usage is TRBV27 and J usage is TRBJ2-3; D is unresolved. The germline V gene has CDR1 MNHEY and CDR2 SMNVEV (reference sequence). The CDR3 extends over 14 amino acids. Trimming stripped 3 bases from V and 2 bases from J, with 9 bases between. CDR3 residues: CASSLEGLTDTQYF. The CDR3 DNA follows: TGTGCCAGCAGTTTGGAAGGCCTCACAGATACGCAGTATTTT.

This clone was found once. The V and J genes are TRBV11-2 and TRBJ1-5; D is uncertain. Germline V CDR1 and CDR2: SGHAT, FQNNGV. V was pared by 0 bases and J by 9 bases, with 9 bases between. The CDR3 consists of 13 residues. The CDR3 DNA sequence: TGTGCCAGCAGCTTAGATCCCCAGACGCCCCAGCATTTT. Protein product: CASSLDPQTPQHF.

The V call is TRBV6-5, the J call TRBJ2-3; tentative D call: TRBD2 (6 bases). This CDR3 spans 15 amino acids. CDR1 is MNHEY and CDR2 is SVGAGI in the germline V gene. Trimming stripped 11 bases from V and 7 bases from J, with 25 bases between. CDR3 amino acids: CACKVVAAEGHTQYF. CDR3 coding DNA: TGTGCCTGCAAGGTGGTAGCGGCCGAAGGGCATACGCAGTATTTT.

This sequence joins TRBV10-3 and TRBJ1-1; the D is unclear. The CDR3 consists of 12 residues. Germline loops: CDR1 ENHRY, CDR2 SYGVKD. The V end was cut by 1 base, the J end by 7 bases, with 7 bases between. CDR3 DNA: TGTGCCATCAGTGAGTGGCAGATTGAAGCTTTCTTT. Its translation is CAISEWQIEAFF.

The chain recombines TRBV10-3 with TRBJ1-1; D gene uncertain. Germline V gives CDR1 ENHRY, CDR2 SYGVKD. The CDR3 has 14 residues. The V end lost 8 bases, the J end lost 0 bases, and 13 bases lay between the germline ends. The CDR3, as DNA: TGTGCCATCTCGGGAGGGCAGCTGAACACTGAAGCTTTCTTT. Its translation is CAISGGQLNTEAFF.

This chain uses TRBV5-6 with TRBJ2-7; TRBD1 matches at 8 bases. Germline V CDR1 and CDR2: SGHDT, YYEEEE. The V gene end was trimmed by 4 bases and the J gene end by 4 bases; junction bases not matched to a gene: 10. This CDR3 has 15 amino acids. Written as DNA, the CDR3 is TGTGCCAGCAGCCAAGCCCCAGGGGGCGGGTACGAGCAGTACTTC. It encodes CASSQAPGGGYEQYF.

The chain has TRBV3-1 (or the pseudogene TRBV3-2) and TRBJ2-1, with D perhaps assigned TRBD1 or TRBD2 (7 bases each). The V end lost 1 base, the J end lost 7 bases, and 17 bases lay between the germline ends. The CDR3 consists of 16 residues. The germline V gene encodes CDR1 LGHDT and CDR2 YNNKEL (reference sequence). DNA of the CDR3: TGTGCCAGCAGCCAAGGAGCAGGGGGGGCCCAGAATGAGCAGTTCTTC. Protein sequence: CASSQGAGGAQNEQFF.

The chain is built from TRBV12-5 and TRBJ2-2, with unresolved D. This CDR3 spans 16 amino acids. Germline V CDR1 and CDR2: LGHNT, FRNRAP. Trimming took off 3 bases at V and 4 bases at J, with 15 bases between the two ends. In DNA, the CDR3 is TGTGCTAGTGGTTTAGACCCTGCGGCTGGCACCGGGGAGCTGTTTTTT. Translating gives CASGLDPAAGTGELFF.

The J gene is TRBJ1-4, the V gene TRBV5-1, with 8 bases fitting TRBD1. Germline loops: CDR1 SGHRS, CDR2 YFSETQ. The CDR3 has 15 residues. V lost 1 base, J lost 5 bases, and 4 bases stayed unmatched. CDR3 amino acids: CASSLQTGENEKLFF. In DNA, the CDR3 is TGCGCCAGCAGCTTGCAGACAGGGGAAAATGAAAAACTGTTTTTT.

The rearrangement uses TRBV4-3 and TRBJ1-1; D unclear. The CDR3 runs 13 residues. Trimming pared 1 base from V and 4 bases from J, leaving 7 bases between. Germline-derived CDR1 and CDR2 are LGHNA and YSLEER. CDR3 nucleotide sequence: TGCGCCAGCAGCCAAGTTGAGGGCACTGAAGCTTTCTTT. Encoded protein: CASSQVEGTEAFF.

The rearrangement uses TRBV5-1 and TRBJ1-2; 10 nucleotides agree with TRBD1. There are 21 residues in the CDR3. The germline V gene has CDR1 SGHRS and CDR2 YFSETQ. V trimming: 3 bases; J trimming: 6 bases; junction bases outside the gene matches: 26. Written as DNA, the CDR3 is TGCGCCAGCAGCTCCCCTTCTCGAGGCCGTCCGGACAGGGGGGAAGGCAATGGCTACACCTTC. This translates into CASSSPSRGRPDRGEGNGYTF.

The rearrangement uses TRBV6-5 and TRBJ2-1; D gene unclear. The CDR3 loop spans 15 amino acids. The germline gives CDR1 MNHEY, CDR2 SVGAGI. The V end lost 0 bases, the J end lost 6 bases, and 12 bases lay between the germline ends. The CDR3 protein is CASSYSTTRVNEQFF. CDR3 in DNA: TGTGCCAGCAGTTACTCGACGACCCGGGTCAATGAGCAGTTCTTC.